This T cell receptor beta chain came from a study of blood T cell repertoires in COVID-19. Study information: Samples representing acute and convalescent COVID-19 were sourced from the United States, Italy and Spain. The analysed material was cDNA or gDNA that came from T cells, B-cell-depleted T cells, or PBMCs.

Some clones are missing from TCRdb's copy, which holds only in-frame ones; the method was immunoSEQ multiplex PCR. The table has 45,000 to 55,000 clones, approximately 89% seen once. The sample was peripheral blood. The sequence was collected from a human donor in a cohort sampled during active COVID-19.

The CDR3 region has the DNA TGTGCCAGCAGCTTAGGGTATGAGGACACCGGGGAGCTGTTTTTT. It codes for CASSLGYEDTGELFF. This chain connects TRBV7-9 to TRBJ2-2; D ambiguous. This CDR3 has 15 amino acids. The germline gives CDR1 SEHNR, CDR2 FQNEAQ (reference sequence). The V and J ends lost 1 base and 3 bases respectively, with 9 bases between them. The whole variable domain, filled in from reference TRBV7-9 and TRBJ2-2, reads DTGVSQNPRHKITKRGQNVTFRCDPISEHNRLYWYRQTLGQGPEFLTYFQNEAQLEKSRLLSDRFSAERPKGSFSTLEIQRTEQGDSAMYLCASSLGYEDTGELFFGEGSRLTVL.